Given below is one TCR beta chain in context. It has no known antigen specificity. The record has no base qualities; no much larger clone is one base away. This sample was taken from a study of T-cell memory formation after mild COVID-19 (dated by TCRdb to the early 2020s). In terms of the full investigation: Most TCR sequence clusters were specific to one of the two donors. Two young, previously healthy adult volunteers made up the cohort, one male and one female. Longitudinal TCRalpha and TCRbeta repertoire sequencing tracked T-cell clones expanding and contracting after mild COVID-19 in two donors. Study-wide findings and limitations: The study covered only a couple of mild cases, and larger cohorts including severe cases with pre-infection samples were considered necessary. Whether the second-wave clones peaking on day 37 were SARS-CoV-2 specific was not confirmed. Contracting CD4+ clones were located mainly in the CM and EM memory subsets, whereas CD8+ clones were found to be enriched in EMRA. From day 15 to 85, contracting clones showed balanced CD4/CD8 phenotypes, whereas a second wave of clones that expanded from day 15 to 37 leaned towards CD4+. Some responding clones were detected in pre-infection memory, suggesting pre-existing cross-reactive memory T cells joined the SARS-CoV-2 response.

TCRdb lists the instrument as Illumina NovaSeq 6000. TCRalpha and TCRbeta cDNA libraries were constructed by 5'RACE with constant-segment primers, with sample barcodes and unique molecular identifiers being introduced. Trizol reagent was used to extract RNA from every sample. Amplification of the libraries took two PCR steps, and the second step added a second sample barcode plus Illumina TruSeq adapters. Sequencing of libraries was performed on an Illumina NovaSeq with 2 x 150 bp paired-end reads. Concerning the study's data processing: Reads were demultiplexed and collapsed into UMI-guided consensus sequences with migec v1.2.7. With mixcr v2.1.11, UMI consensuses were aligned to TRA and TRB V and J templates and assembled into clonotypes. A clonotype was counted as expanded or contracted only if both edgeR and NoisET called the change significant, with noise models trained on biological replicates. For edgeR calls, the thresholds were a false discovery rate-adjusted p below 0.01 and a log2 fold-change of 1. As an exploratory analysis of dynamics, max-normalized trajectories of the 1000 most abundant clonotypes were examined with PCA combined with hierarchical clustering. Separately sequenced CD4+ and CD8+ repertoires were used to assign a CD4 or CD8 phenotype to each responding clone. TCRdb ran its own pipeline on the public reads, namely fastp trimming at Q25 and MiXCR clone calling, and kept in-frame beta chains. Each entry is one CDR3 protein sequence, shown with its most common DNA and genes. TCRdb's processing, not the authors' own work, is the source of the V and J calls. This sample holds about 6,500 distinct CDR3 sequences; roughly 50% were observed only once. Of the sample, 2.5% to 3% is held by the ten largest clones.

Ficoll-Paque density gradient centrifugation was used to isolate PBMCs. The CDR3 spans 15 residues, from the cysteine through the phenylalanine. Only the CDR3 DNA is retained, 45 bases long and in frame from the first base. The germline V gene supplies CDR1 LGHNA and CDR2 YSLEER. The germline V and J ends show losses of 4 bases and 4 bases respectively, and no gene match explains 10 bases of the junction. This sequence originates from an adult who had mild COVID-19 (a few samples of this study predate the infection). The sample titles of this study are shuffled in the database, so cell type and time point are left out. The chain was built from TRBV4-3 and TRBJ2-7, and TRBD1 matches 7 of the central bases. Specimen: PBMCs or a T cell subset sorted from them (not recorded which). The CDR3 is CASSPWDRVEYEQYF. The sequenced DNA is TGCGCCAGCAGCCCCTGGGACAGAGTAGAGTACGAGCAGTACTTC.